This T cell receptor beta chain derives from a study of blood T cell repertoires in COVID-19. Study-level background: COVID-19 samples, acute and convalescent, were from the United States, Italy and Spain. The analysed material was cDNA or gDNA that came from T cells, B-cell-depleted T cells, or PBMCs.

How the authors handled the data: Estimated nucleated cell counts came from reference gene primer amplification. Libraries were prepared by immunoSEQ multiplex PCR; TCRdb keeps only in-frame clonotypes and omits some of them. V and J calls plus clone size are reproduced from that table; the DNA served to infer D and trimming. Of 200,000 to 250,000 clones detected, 86% appear once; the ten largest clones hold roughly 5.8%. Germline-derived CDR1 and CDR2 are SGHTS and YDEGEE. CDR3 length: 15 residues. V dropped 2 bases and J dropped 4; count of bases not matched to a gene: 5. The material sequenced was peripheral blood. This chain joins TRBV5-8 and TRBJ2-2, with 7 bases that match TRBD2. The receptor's source is a man aged 60 to 69 with acute or convalescent COVID-19. The CDR3 nucleotides are TGTGCCAGCAGCTTACGGGAGGCCTTCACCGGGGAGCTGTTTTTT. It is translated as CASSLREAFTGELFF.